These T cell receptor beta chains were read from a single sample in a study of blood T cell repertoires in COVID-19. Clones were sequenced by immunoSEQ multiplex PCR, and TCRdb holds only the in-frame ones, with some missing. The sample includes about 180,000 clones, about 85% of them seen just once. Sequencing was done on a sample of peripheral blood. The receptors were gathered from a woman older than 75 with acute or convalescent COVID-19. The CDR3 runs from the conserved cysteine through the conserved F or W. The D gene is left open where the match is weak. Rows give clone size only sometimes, using once, few, many, or a class for an expanded clone.

D: -; J: TRBJ2-7; size: many; V: TRBV19; CDR3: CASSPLEQYF; DNA: TGTGCCAGTAGCCCACTCGAGCAGTACTTC
D: -; J: TRBJ2-5; size: -; V: TRBV3-1/TRBV3-2; CDR3: CASSSGRTQYF; DNA: TGTGCCAGCAGCTCCGGGAGGACCCAGTACTTC
D: TRBD1; J: TRBJ1-2; size: -; V: TRBV27; CDR3: CASSLARGYGYTF; DNA: TGTGCCAGCAGTTTAGCCAGGGGGTATGGCTACACCTTC
D: TRBD1; J: TRBJ1-5; size: -; V: TRBV7-9; CDR3: CASSLGDRGRGQPQHF; DNA: TGTGCCAGCAGCTTAGGTGACAGGGGCAGGGGTCAGCCCCAGCATTTT
D: -; J: TRBJ2-2; size: -; V: TRBV3-1/TRBV3-2; CDR3: CASSQASSAGELFF; DNA: TGTGCCAGCAGCCAAGCATCTAGCGCCGGGGAGCTGTTTTTT
D: -; J: TRBJ1-2; size: -; V: TRBV18; CDR3: CASSPPTGPYGYTF; DNA: TGTGCCAGCTCACCCCCTACAGGGCCCTATGGCTACACCTTC
D: -; J: TRBJ1-2; size: -; V: TRBV5-1; CDR3: CASSLGLTGGAYGYTF; DNA: TGCGCCAGCAGCTTGGGTCTGACAGGTGGAGCCTATGGCTACACCTTC
D: -; J: TRBJ1-1; size: -; V: TRBV18; CDR3: CASSPPTVPEAFF; DNA: TGTGCCAGCTCACCACCGACAGTCCCTGAAGCTTTCTTT
D: -; J: TRBJ2-1; size: -; V: TRBV18; CDR3: CASSRSGDGNEQFF; DNA: TGTGCCAGCTCACGTTCTGGAGATGGCAATGAGCAGTTCTTC
D: -; J: TRBJ1-5; size: -; V: TRBV5-1; CDR3: CASSLEGISNQPQHF; DNA: TGCGCCAGCAGCTTGGAGGGGATAAGCAATCAGCCCCAGCATTTT
D: TRBD2; J: TRBJ2-7; size: -; V: TRBV18; CDR3: CATQLSGGADEQYF; DNA: TGTGCCACCCAACTAAGCGGGGGGGCGGACGAGCAGTACTTC
D: -; J: TRBJ1-2; size: -; V: TRBV7-2; CDR3: CASSPTSQGGYTF; DNA: TGTGCCAGCAGCCCCACGAGCCAGGGAGGCTACACCTTC
D: -; J: TRBJ1-1; size: -; V: TRBV7-8; CDR3: CASSRYLQGNTEAFF; DNA: TGTGCCAGCAGCCGATACTTACAGGGTAACACTGAAGCTTTCTTT
D: -; J: TRBJ1-5; size: once; V: TRBV7-2; CDR3: CASSPAPGSNQPQHF; DNA: TGTGCCAGCAGCCCCGCCCCGGGTAGCAATCAGCCCCAGCATTTT
D: -; J: TRBJ1-2; size: many; V: TRBV7-2; CDR3: CASSFDSGRSYGYTF; DNA: TGTGCCAGCAGCTTCGATTCAGGCAGGTCCTATGGCTACACCTTC
D: -; J: TRBJ1-1; size: -; V: TRBV7-2; CDR3: CASSLATGNTEAFF; DNA: TGTGCCAGCAGCTTAGCAACGGGGAACACTGAAGCTTTCTTT
D: -; J: TRBJ1-3; size: -; V: TRBV7-9; CDR3: CASSRRGSSGNTIYF; DNA: TGTGCCAGCAGCCGCCGAGGGTCGTCTGGAAACACCATATATTTT
D: -; J: TRBJ1-4; size: -; V: TRBV19; CDR3: CASSTGQSNEKLFF; DNA: TGTGCCAGTAGTACCGGACAGTCTAATGAAAAACTGTTTTTT
D: -; J: TRBJ1-2; size: -; V: TRBV30; CDR3: CAWSSLGGSTTNYGYTF; DNA: TGTGCCTGGAGTTCCCTGGGAGGCTCCACCACTAACTATGGCTACACCTTC
D: -; J: TRBJ2-1; size: -; V: TRBV5-4; CDR3: CASSLGGQSHEQFF; DNA: TGTGCCAGCAGCTTGGGGGGCCAATCCCATGAGCAGTTCTTC
D: -; J: TRBJ1-1; size: -; V: TRBV6-5; CDR3: CASTLGWNTEAFF; DNA: TGTGCCAGCACCTTGGGCTGGAACACTGAAGCTTTCTTT
D: TRBD1; J: TRBJ2-7; size: -; V: TRBV9; CDR3: CASSTGPQGASYEQYF; DNA: TGTGCCAGCAGCACGGGACCCCAGGGGGCGTCCTACGAGCAGTACTTC
D: -; J: TRBJ1-5; size: -; V: TRBV27; CDR3: CASSFRGEGSPQHF; DNA: TGTGCCAGCAGTTTCCGCGGGGAGGGGAGTCCCCAGCATTTT
D: -; J: TRBJ1-1; size: -; V: TRBV19; CDR3: CASSGGGVRLNTEAFF; DNA: TGTGCCAGTAGTGGGGGCGGTGTCAGACTGAACACTGAAGCTTTCTTT
D: -; J: TRBJ1-4; size: -; V: TRBV5-1; CDR3: CASSPGQTTNEKLFF; DNA: TGCGCCAGCAGCCCAGGACAGACAACTAATGAAAAACTGTTTTTT
D: TRBD2; J: TRBJ2-3; size: -; V: TRBV7-6; CDR3: CASSLSLAGADTQYF; DNA: TGTGCCAGCAGCTTAAGCCTAGCGGGAGCAGATACGCAGTATTTT
D: -; J: TRBJ1-1; size: few; V: TRBV6-5; CDR3: CASSIQRDTEAFF; DNA: TGTGCCAGCTCGATACAGCGGGACACTGAAGCTTTCTTT
D: -; J: TRBJ2-4; size: -; V: TRBV6-5; CDR3: CASSSTVAKNIQYF; DNA: TGTGCCAGCAGCTCAACGGTAGCCAAAAACATTCAGTACTTC
D: TRBD1; J: TRBJ1-4; size: -; V: TRBV9; CDR3: CASSVGQGGEKLFF; DNA: TGTGCCAGCAGCGTAGGACAGGGAGGTGAAAAACTGTTTTTT
D: -; J: TRBJ1-2; size: -; V: TRBV6-5; CDR3: CASSSVAGNGYTF; DNA: TGTGCCAGCAGTTCGGTGGCGGGGAATGGCTACACCTTC
D: -; J: TRBJ1-5; size: -; V: TRBV12-5; CDR3: CASALWGGGVENQPQHF; DNA: TGTGCTAGTGCCTTATGGGGAGGGGGGGTTGAGAATCAGCCCCAGCATTTT